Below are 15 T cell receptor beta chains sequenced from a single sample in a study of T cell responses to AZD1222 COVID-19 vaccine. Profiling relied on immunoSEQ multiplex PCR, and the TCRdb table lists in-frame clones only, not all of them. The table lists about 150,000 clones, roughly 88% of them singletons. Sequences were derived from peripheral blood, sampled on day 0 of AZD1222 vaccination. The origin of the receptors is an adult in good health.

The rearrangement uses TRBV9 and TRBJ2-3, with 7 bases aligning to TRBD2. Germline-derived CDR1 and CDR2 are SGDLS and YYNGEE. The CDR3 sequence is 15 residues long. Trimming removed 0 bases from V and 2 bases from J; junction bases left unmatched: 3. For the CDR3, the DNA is TGTGCCAGCAGCGTAGAACTAGCGCCCACAGATACGCAGTATTTT. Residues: CASSVELAPTDTQYF. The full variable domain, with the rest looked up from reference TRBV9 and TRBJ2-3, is DSGVTQTPKHLITATGQRVTLRCSPRSGDLSVYWYQQSLDQGLQFLIQYYNGEERAKGNILERFSAQQFPDLHSELNLSSLELGDSALYFCASSVELAPTDTQYFGPGTRLTVL.

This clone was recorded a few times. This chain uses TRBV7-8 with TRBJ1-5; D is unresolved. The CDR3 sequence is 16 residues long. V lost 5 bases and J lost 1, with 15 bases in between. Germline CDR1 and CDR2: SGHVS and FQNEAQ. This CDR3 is CASSAFMVMSNQPQHF. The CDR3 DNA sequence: TGTGCCAGCAGCGCTTTCATGGTAATGAGCAATCAGCCCCAGCATTTT.

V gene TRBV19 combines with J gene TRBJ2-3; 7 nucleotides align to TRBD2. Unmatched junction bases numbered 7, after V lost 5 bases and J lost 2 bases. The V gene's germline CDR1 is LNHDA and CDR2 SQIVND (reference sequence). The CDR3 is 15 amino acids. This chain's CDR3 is CASSPLADLTDTQYF. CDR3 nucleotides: TGTGCCAGTAGTCCCCTAGCGGATCTCACAGATACGCAGTATTTT.

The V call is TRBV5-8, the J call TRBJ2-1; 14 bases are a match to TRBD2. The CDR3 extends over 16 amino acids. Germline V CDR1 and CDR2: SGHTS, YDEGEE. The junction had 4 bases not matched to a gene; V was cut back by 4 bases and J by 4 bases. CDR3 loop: CASSSGTSGGYNEQFF. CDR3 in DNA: TGTGCCAGCAGCAGCGGGACTAGCGGGGGTTACAATGAGCAGTTCTTC. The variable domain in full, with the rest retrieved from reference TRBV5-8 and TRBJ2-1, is EAGVTQSPTHLIKTRGQQATLRCSPISGHTSVYWYQQALGLGLQFLLWYDEGEERNRGNFPPRFSGRQFPNYSSELNVNALELEDSALYLCASSSGTSGGYNEQFFGPGTRLTVL.

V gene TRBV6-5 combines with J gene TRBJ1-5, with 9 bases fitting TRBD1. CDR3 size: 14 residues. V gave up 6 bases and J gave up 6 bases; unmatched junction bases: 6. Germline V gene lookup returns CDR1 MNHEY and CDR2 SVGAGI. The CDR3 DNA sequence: TGTGCCAGCAGCTTGGGACAGGGTGTTCAGCCCCAGCATTTT. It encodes CASSLGQGVQPQHF.

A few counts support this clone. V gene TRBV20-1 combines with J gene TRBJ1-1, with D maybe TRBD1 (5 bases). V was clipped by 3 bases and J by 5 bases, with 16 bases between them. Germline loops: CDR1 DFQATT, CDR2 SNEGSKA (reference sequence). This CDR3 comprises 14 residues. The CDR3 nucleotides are TGCAGTGCTAGTACCGGGGCCACGGATACTGAAGCTTTCTTT. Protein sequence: CSASTGATDTEAFF.

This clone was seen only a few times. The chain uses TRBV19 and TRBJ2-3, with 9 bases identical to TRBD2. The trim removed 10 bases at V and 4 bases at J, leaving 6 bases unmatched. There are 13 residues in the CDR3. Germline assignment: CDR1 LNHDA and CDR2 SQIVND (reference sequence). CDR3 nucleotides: TGTGCCACTGAGCGGGAGGACTCAGATACGCAGTATTTT. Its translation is CATEREDSDTQYF. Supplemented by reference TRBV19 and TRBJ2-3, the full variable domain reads DGGITQSPKYLFRKEGQNVTLSCEQNLNHDAMYWYRQDPGQGLRLIYYSQIVNDFQKGDIAEGYSVSREKKESFPLTVTSAQKNPTAFYLCATEREDSDTQYFGPGTRLTVL.

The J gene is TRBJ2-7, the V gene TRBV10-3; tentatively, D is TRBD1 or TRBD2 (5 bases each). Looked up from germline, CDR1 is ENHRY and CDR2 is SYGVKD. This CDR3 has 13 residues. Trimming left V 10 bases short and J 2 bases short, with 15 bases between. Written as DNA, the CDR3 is TGTGCCAGTGGGGCCGGGGTTACCTACGAGCAGTACTTC. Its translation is CASGAGVTYEQYF.

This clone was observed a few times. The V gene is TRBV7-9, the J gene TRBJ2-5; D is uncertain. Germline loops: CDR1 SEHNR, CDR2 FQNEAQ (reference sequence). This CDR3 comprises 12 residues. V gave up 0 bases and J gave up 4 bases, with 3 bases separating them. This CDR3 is CASSLAGETQYF. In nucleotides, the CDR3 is TGTGCCAGCAGCTTAGCGGGAGAGACCCAGTACTTC.

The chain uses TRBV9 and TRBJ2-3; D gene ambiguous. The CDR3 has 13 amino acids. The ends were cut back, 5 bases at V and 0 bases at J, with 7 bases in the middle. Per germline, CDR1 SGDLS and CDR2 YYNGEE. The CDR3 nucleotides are TGTGCCAGCAGTTCAGGTAGCACAGATACGCAGTATTTT. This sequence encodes CASSSGSTDTQYF.

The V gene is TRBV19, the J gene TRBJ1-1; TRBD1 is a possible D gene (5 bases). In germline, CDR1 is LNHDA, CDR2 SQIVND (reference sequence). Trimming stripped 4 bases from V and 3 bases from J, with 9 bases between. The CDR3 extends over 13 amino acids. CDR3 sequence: CASSKQDYTEAFF. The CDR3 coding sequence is TGTGCCAGTAGTAAACAGGACTACACTGAAGCTTTCTTT.

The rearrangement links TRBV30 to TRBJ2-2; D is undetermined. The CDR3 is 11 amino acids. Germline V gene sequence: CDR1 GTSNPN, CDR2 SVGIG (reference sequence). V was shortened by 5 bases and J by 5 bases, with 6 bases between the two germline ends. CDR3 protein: CAWGWTGELFF. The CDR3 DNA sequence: TGTGCCTGGGGGTGGACCGGGGAGCTGTTTTTT.

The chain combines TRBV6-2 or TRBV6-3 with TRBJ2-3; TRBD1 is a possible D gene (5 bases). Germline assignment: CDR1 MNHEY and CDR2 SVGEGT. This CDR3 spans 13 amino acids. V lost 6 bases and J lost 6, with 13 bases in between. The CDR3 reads CASSPTPGDTQYF. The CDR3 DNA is TGTGCCAGCAGCCCAACACCAGGGGATACGCAGTATTTT.

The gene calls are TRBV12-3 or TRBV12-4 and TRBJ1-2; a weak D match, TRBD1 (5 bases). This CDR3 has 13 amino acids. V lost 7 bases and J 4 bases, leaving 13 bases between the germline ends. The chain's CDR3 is CASTKQATYGYTF. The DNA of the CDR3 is TGTGCCAGCACCAAACAGGCGACCTATGGCTACACCTTC.

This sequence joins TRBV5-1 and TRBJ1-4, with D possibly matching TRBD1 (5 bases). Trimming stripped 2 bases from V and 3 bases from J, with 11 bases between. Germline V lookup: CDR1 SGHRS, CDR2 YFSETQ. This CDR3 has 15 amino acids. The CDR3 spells CASSLQDPSNEKLFF. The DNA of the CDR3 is TGCGCCAGCAGCTTACAGGACCCTTCTAATGAAAAACTGTTTTTT.